Below, 18 T cell receptor beta chains from the same sample are listed, as sequenced in a study of control samples from healthy donors and cancer patients. Sequencing was performed with immunoSEQ multiplex PCR; in TCRdb, only in-frame clones are kept and a portion is missing. In the table there are 120,000 or so clones, more than 75% of which are singletons. Material: blood. The receptors here all came from a man between 18 and 35 years old in good health.

The chain employs TRBV4-1 and TRBJ2-1; 11 bases match TRBD2. The V segment lost 1 base and the J segment 1 base; nucleotides outside the gene matches: 0. This CDR3 has 16 amino acids. Looked up from germline, CDR1 is MGHRA and CDR2 is YSYEKL. The CDR3 here is CASSQVAGGSYNEQFF. The DNA for the CDR3 is TGCGCCAGCAGCCAAGTAGCGGGAGGGTCCTACAATGAGCAGTTCTTC.

The J gene is TRBJ2-3, the V gene TRBV7-2; D is possibly TRBD2 (6 bases). This CDR3 has 18 amino acids. Per the germline V gene, CDR1 is SGHTA and CDR2 is FQGNSA. V was trimmed by 3 bases and J by 1 base, leaving 20 bases between them. The CDR3 region is CASSLTGTSLQRTDTQYF. The CDR3 DNA is TGTGCCAGCAGCTTGACCGGGACTTCCCTCCAACGCACAGATACGCAGTATTTT.

CDR3 sequence (DNA): TGTGCCAGTACCCCGGGGGTGGGGAACACTGAAGCTTTCTTT. Its protein product is CASTPGVGNTEAFF. J is TRBJ1-1 and V is TRBV19, with a possible D match to TRBD1 (5 bases). The germline V and J ends were trimmed by 7 bases and 1 base, with 13 bases remaining between them. CDR1 and CDR2 from the germline V gene are LNHDA and SQIVND (reference sequence). This CDR3 has 14 residues.

CDR3 in DNA: TGTGCCTGGGCAGGGACTGGGGCCAACGTCCTGACTTTC. Its protein product is CAWAGTGANVLTF. V usage is TRBV30 and J usage is TRBJ2-6; D possibly corresponds to TRBD1 (5 bases). Trimming took 5 bases from V and 2 from J, leaving 7 bases between them. From germline, CDR1 is GTSNPN and CDR2 SVGIG (reference sequence). The CDR3 totals 13 residues.

This sequence joins TRBV6-5 and TRBJ1-1; D ambiguous. Germline V gene lookup returns CDR1 MNHEY and CDR2 SVGAGI. The CDR3 loop spans 12 amino acids. Trimming removed 3 bases at V and 11 bases at J, with 13 bases between. The CDR3 DNA reads as TGTGCCAGCAGTTATATGGGGTACGAGGCTTTCTTT. Translated: CASSYMGYEAFF.

J is TRBJ1-4 and V is TRBV6-6; TRBD1 aligns across 7 bases. There are 15 residues in the CDR3. Germline V gene lookup returns CDR1 MNHNY and CDR2 SVGAGI (reference sequence). The V segment lost 4 bases and the J segment 7 bases; nucleotides outside the gene matches: 9. CDR3 protein: CASSLPGQETEKLFF. CDR3 coding DNA: TGTGCCAGCAGTTTACCAGGACAGGAGACTGAAAAACTGTTTTTT.

V and J are TRBV6-5 and TRBJ1-1, with 7 positions matching TRBD1. Germline CDR1 and CDR2: MNHEY and SVGAGI. V was pared by 0 bases and J by 7 bases, with 11 bases of the junction left unmatched. This CDR3 has 16 residues. CDR3 region: CASSYSSQGFLLEAFF. The CDR3 DNA reads as TGTGCCAGCAGTTACTCGTCACAGGGGTTCCTTCTTGAAGCTTTCTTT.

The gene calls are TRBV30 and TRBJ2-5, with a tentative D call TRBD1 (7 bases). The CDR3 extends over 13 amino acids. The germline V and J ends were trimmed by 8 bases and 1 base, with 14 bases remaining between them. Germline loops: CDR1 GTSNPN, CDR2 SVGIG (reference sequence). In DNA, the CDR3 is TGTGCCGGAGGCGGGACAGCCCAAGAGACCCAGTACTTC. It encodes CAGGGTAQETQYF.

CDR3 sequence: CASSETGSNQPQHF. CDR3 in DNA: TGTGCCAGCAGTGAAACAGGGAGTAATCAGCCCCAGCATTTT. The rearrangement joins TRBV6-1 to TRBJ1-5; possibly TRBD1 for D (6 bases). The V gene's germline CDR1 is MNHNS and CDR2 SASEGT. CDR3 length: 14 amino acids. The V end was cut by 2 bases, the J end by 4 bases, with 9 bases between.

This clone was picked up one time. The CDR3 nucleotides are TGCAGCGTTGTGGGACAGGGAAGATATGGCTACACCTTC. This encodes CSVVGQGRYGYTF. The chain joins TRBV29-1 to TRBJ1-2; 9 nucleotides align to TRBD1. V was pared by 4 bases and J by 5 bases, with 5 bases of the junction left unmatched. The CDR3 loop spans 13 amino acids. Per the germline V gene, CDR1 is SQVTM and CDR2 is ANQGSEA.

The J gene is TRBJ2-5, the V gene TRBV5-1; D is undetermined. The germline V gene encodes CDR1 SGHRS and CDR2 YFSETQ. The V gene lost 3 bases and the J gene lost 3 bases, with 15 bases spanning the gap. The CDR3 is 15 amino acids. The CDR3 nucleotides read TGCGCCAGCAGCTCGAACCCAGGTATTGAAGAGACCCAGTACTTC. Its translation is CASSSNPGIEETQYF.

The rearrangement uses TRBV28 and TRBJ1-4; D is unresolved. CDR3 size: 15 residues. Germline-derived CDR1 and CDR2 are MDHEN and SYDVKM. The V end lost 6 bases, the J end lost 0 bases, and 11 bases lay between the germline ends. CDR3 DNA: TGTGCCAGCAGCCCGGCCGGCGCAACTAATGAAAAACTGTTTTTT. Translation: CASSPAGATNEKLFF.

The chain carries TRBV5-1 and TRBJ1-4; unclear D gene. The CDR3 loop spans 15 amino acids. V lost 0 bases and J lost 6, with 12 bases in between. Per germline, CDR1 SGHRS and CDR2 YFSETQ. The CDR3 nucleotides read TGCGCCAGCAGCTTGGGGTTAACTGGGGATGAAAAACTGTTTTTT. It specifies CASSLGLTGDEKLFF. Looking up the rest from reference TRBV5-1 and TRBJ1-4 gives the full variable domain: KAGVTQTPRYLIKTRGQQVTLSCSPISGHRSVSWYQQTPGQGLQFLFEYFSETQRNKGNFPGRFSGRQFSNSRSEMNVSTLELGDSALYLCASSLGLTGDEKLFFGSGTQLSVL.

The V and J genes are TRBV19 and TRBJ2-2; D unclear. The germline V gene has CDR1 LNHDA and CDR2 SQIVND (reference sequence). The CDR3 contains 14 residues. Trimming cost V 3 bases and J 0 bases, with 5 bases left between them. This CDR3 reads CASSMITNTGELFF. The DNA for the CDR3 is TGTGCCAGTAGTATGATTACGAACACCGGGGAGCTGTTTTTT.

This clone was counted only a few times. The rearrangement links TRBV7-9 to TRBJ1-6; D unclear. The CDR3 has 16 amino acids. With 1 base removed from V and 8 bases from J, the gap between germline ends came to 15 bases. Germline V lookup: CDR1 SEHNR, CDR2 FQNEAQ (reference sequence). CDR3 region: CASSLGRSPSDSPLHF. The CDR3, as DNA: TGTGCCAGCAGCTTAGGACGAAGCCCCTCAGATTCACCCCTCCACTTT.

The chain carries TRBV3-1 (or the pseudogene TRBV3-2) and TRBJ1-6; no reliable D call. The germline gives CDR1 LGHDT, CDR2 YNNKEL (reference sequence). The ends were cut back, 1 base at V and 9 bases at J, with 16 bases in the middle. The CDR3 is 16 residues long. In DNA form, the CDR3 reads TGTGCCAGCAGCCAAGTTGGGTTTTATAGCGTTTCACCCCTCCACTTT. Translating gives CASSQVGFYSVSPLHF.

The chain recombines TRBV7-9 with TRBJ2-7, with D possibly matching TRBD2 (7 bases). Germline assignment: CDR1 SEHNR and CDR2 FQNEAQ (reference sequence). V lost 1 base to trimming and J lost 6 bases, with 16 bases between them. CDR3 length: 15 residues. The CDR3, as DNA: TGTGCCAGCAGCTTAGTCGGGGGGCTTCTTGGCGAGCAGTACTTC. Its translation: CASSLVGGLLGEQYF.

This clone was seen a single time. V usage is TRBV27 and J usage is TRBJ1-4, with TRBD1 matching over 8 bases. The CDR3 has 13 amino acids. CDR1 MNHEY and CDR2 SMNVEV come from the germline V gene (reference sequence). The ends lost 6 bases at V and 12 bases at J; junction bases unmatched: 9. The CDR3 protein is CASRSDRVRELFF. The CDR3 DNA reads as TGTGCCAGCAGATCGGACAGGGTTAGGGAACTGTTTTTT.